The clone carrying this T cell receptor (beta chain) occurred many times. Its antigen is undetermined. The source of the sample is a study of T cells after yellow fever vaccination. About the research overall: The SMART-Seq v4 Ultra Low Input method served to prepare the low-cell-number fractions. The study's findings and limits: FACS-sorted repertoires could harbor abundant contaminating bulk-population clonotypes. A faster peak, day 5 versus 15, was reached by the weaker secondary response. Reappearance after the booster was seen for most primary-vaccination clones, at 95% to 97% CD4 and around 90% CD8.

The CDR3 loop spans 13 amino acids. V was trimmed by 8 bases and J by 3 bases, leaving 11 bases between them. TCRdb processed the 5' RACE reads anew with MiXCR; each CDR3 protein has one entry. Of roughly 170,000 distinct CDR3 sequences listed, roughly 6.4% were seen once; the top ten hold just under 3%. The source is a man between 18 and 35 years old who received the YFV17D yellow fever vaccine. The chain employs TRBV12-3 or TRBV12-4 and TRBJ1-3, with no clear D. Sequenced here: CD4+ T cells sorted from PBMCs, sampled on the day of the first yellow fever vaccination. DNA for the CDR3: TGTGCCAGCGGTCCTAACGGTGGAAACACCATATATTTT. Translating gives CASGPNGGNTIYF.